The source of this T cell receptor (beta chain) is a study of cytomegalovirus exposure and HLA in healthy donors. General observations from the study: Both high specificity and high sensitivity reportedly marked the classifier's diagnosis of cytomegalovirus status. The study designated about 160 TCR beta chains cytomegalovirus-associated.

Germline V gene sequence: CDR1 SGHDN, CDR2 FVKESK. With 2 bases removed from V and 2 bases from J, the gap between germline ends came to 6 bases. The CDR3 length is 13 residues. Details on this clone: Its antigen is currently unknown.

Some clones are missing from TCRdb's copy, which holds only in-frame ones; the method was immunoSEQ multiplex PCR. The sample lists around 45,000 clones, roughly nine tenths occurring once. This rearrangement joins TRBV14 to TRBJ1-1; D not certain. Specimen: PBMCs. The source is a man aged 18 to 30 in good health and CMV-seronegative. The CDR3 DNA reads TGTGCCAGCAGCCAATGGCAAAACACTGAAGCTTTCTTT. Its translation is CASSQWQNTEAFF.